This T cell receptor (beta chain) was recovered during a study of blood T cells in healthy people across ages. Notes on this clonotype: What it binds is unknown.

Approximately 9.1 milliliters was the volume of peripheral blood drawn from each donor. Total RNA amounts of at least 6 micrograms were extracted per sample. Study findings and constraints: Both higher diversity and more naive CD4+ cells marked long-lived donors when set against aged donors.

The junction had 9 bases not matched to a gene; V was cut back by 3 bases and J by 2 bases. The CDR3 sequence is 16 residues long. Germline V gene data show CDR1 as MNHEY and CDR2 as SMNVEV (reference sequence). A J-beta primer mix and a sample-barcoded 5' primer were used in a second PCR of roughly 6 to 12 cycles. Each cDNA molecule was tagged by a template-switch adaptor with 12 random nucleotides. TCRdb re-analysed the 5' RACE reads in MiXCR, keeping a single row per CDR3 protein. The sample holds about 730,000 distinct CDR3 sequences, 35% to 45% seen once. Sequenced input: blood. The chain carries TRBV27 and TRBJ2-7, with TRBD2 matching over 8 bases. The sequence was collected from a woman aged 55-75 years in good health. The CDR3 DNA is TGTGCCAGCAGTTTCGGGATAGCGGGATCCCCCTACGAGCAGTACTTC. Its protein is CASSFGIAGSPYEQYF.